This T cell receptor beta chain appears in the sequencing data of a study of Tregs in tolerant kidney transplant recipients. About this clone: Antigen: not known. The CDR3 end is not reached by the read, which stops 3 residues before it; the germline J gene fills it in.

Study results and limitations: The small number of patients limits these findings pending further validation.

Germline values: CDR1 LNHDA, CDR2 SQIVND (reference sequence). The CDR3 extends over 15 amino acids. With V trimmed by 10 bases and J by 3 bases, 11 bases remained unmatched. TCRdb's table, derived via immunoSEQ multiplex PCR, lists solely in-frame clones and lacks some. The sample table sets out around 48,000 clones. The sequences come from CD4+ T cells from blood, collected before the transplant. This TCR was sampled from a human donor who received a combined kidney and bone marrow transplant. This chain uses TRBV19 with TRBJ2-1, with 8 bases lining up with TRBD1. The sequenced CDR3 bases are TGTGCCACCTCGGTTGGCGGACAGGGCTACAATGAG. Its translation is CATSVGGQGYNE. The CDR3, in full, reads CATSVGGQGYNEQFF.